This T cell receptor beta chain was recorded in a study of shared clonotypes between healthy human individuals. In the study overall: Per donor, three plates held CD4 naive cells, three held CD4 memory, two held CD8 naive and one held CD8 memory. General study findings and limits: Genetic and exposure-history diversity was limited by the small donor number.

As to this clone: Its specificity is not known.

This table comes from immunoSEQ multiplex PCR, and its TCRdb copy is limited to in-frame clones, with some not included. Of approximately 1.5 million clones detected, roughly 98% appear once; the ten largest clones hold around 0.47%. Caucasian adults residing in Nashville, Tennessee made up all the donors. This CDR3 spans 17 amino acids. Germline lookup yields CDR1 SGHTA and CDR2 FQGNSA. The J segment lost 1 base and the V segment lost 5 bases, leaving 13 bases of the junction unmatched. This TCR was sampled from a man in his thirties or forties in good health. The chain links TRBV7-2 to TRBJ2-5; 7 bases are shared with TRBD2. Material: naive CD4+ T cells sorted from blood. Subset reported: CD45RA+ positively selected. CDR3 loop: CASSLSWGEGPQETQYF. Here the CDR3 DNA reads TGTGCCAGCAGCCTCTCTTGGGGGGAGGGGCCCCAAGAGACCCAGTACTTC.